The rows below give T cell receptor beta chains drawn from one sample of a study of post-analysis software for immune sequencing data. From the PCR reads, TCRdb called clonotypes with MiXCR, one entry per CDR3 protein. This sample has 750,000 to 950,000 distinct CDR3 sequences, with more than 45% found just once. The sequenced sample consisted of blood. The receptors derive from a girl under 18 with multiple sclerosis. Each CDR3 is given without its conserved first and last residue. The order of the fields is V gene, CDR3 protein.

TRBV20-1 | SARIVGVSGTSPTYEQY
TRBV6-2/TRBV6-3 | ASSGPHRGPPGNEQF
TRBV7-2 | ASSNRGEKLF
TRBV6-2/TRBV6-3 | ASSYSATGQETQY
TRBV2 | ASSEEQTPRDTYEQY
TRBV20-1 | SAIRTDYEQY
TRBV7-3 | ASSLGGTAKETQY
TRBV20-1 | SARVDRLRTDTQY
TRBV3-1 | ASSQGGNQPQH
TRBV29-1 | SVEDRVGEQY
TRBV7-3 | ASSANGGGRNAEAF
TRBV4-3 | ASSQNQLGATQY
TRBV7-7 | ASSDGLEQY
TRBV10-3 | AISTSSDTQY
TRBV27 | ASSLSPLPRSYEQY
TRBV11-3 | ASSGRTGTASYEQY
TRBV7-9 | ASSLRQADEAF
TRBV15 | ATSRDRTGRNEQF
TRBV29-1 | SVEQGQKLF
TRBV15 | ATSRGADIYEQY
TRBV27 | ASRSTDTYEQY
TRBV20-1 | SAPGGATTGGYT
TRBV6-2/TRBV6-3 | ASSSGQGEY
TRBV5-6 | ASSVGTVLKAF
TRBV28 | ASMAGGPYNSPLH
TRBV12-3/TRBV12-4 | ASSPDIDTDTQY
TRBV29-1 | SVAQSKDTQY
TRBV7-2 | ASSLDTARTDTQY
TRBV18 | ASSPRVAKNIQY
TRBV10-3 | AISGGGSGAAQETQY
TRBV5-1 | ASSLSSANEKLF
TRBV6-5 | ASSRGIADEQF
TRBV12-3/TRBV12-4 | ASSLTGATYNEQF
TRBV6-1 | ASRGLMNTEAF
TRBV4-3 | ASSQGGLADYNEQF
TRBV4-3 | ASSQDPAGTSGANVLT
TRBV6-6 | ASGETDTQY
TRBV14 | ASSQDSHPVYNEQF
TRBV28 | ASSLSPTSGAYYNEQF
TRBV9 | ASSPRPVPTAYEQY
TRBV20-1 | SAPGLAGATDTQY
TRBV6-5 | ASSYLGTGVYNEQY
TRBV29-1 | SVEGGTAGYGYT
TRBV20-1 | SARVRLPSYNEQF
TRBV4-3 | ASSRGRQGAWQPSSNEQF
TRBV11-3 | ASSAMAGGLYEQY
TRBV20-1 | SARGPGGEQF
TRBV10-3 | AISESESYEQY
TRBV28 | ASSPRTSGRFLNEQF
TRBV7-9 | ASSPMGGDLSDTQY
TRBV3-1 | ASSQVSLAESEQF
TRBV29-1 | RGGTGTEAF
TRBV7-2 | ASSPRQGFREQY
TRBV2 | ASMGTGTGSYEQY
TRBV6-5 | ASSYSIGAPRGQETQY
TRBV20-1 | SARATMQRERPPGANVLT
TRBV12-3/TRBV12-4 | ASSPGLAGGKQY
TRBV29-1 | SVEGLSGANVLT
TRBV9 | ASSVEESKDTQY
TRBV12-3/TRBV12-4 | ASSLTQINIQY